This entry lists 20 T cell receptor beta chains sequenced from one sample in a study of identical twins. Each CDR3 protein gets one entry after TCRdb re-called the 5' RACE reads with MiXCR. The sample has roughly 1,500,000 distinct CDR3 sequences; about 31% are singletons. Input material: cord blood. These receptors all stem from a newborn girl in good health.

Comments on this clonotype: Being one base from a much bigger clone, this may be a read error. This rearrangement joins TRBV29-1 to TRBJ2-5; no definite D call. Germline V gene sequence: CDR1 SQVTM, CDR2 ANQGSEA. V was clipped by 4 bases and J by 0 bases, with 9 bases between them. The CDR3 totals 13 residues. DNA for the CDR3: TGCAGCGTTGGCGCGGCTTACCAAGAGACCCAGTACTTC. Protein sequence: CSVGAAYQETQYF. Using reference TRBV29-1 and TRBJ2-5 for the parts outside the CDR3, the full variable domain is SAVISQKPSRDICQRGTSLTIQCQVDSQVTMMFWYRQQPGQSLTLIATANQGSEATYESGFVIDKFPISRPNLTFSTLTVSNMSPEDSSIYLCSVGAAYQETQYFGPGTRLLVL.

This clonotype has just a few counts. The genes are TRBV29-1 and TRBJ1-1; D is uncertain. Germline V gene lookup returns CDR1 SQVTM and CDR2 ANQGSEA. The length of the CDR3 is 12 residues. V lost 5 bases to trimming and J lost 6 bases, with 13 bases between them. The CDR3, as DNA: TGCAGCGTTTCCCGACGGACCGCTGAAGCTTTCTTT. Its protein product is CSVSRRTAEAFF.

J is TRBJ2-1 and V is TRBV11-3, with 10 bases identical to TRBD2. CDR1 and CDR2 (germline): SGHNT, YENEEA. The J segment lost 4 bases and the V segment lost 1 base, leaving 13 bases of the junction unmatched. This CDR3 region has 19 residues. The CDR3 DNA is TGTGCCAGCAGCTTAGGCCCTATCTCACTAGCGGGATTTTACAATGAGCAGTTCTTC. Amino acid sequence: CASSLGPISLAGFYNEQFF.

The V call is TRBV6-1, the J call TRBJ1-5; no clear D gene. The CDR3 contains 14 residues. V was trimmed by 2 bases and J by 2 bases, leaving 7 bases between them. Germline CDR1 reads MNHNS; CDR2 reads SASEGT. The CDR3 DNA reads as TGTGCCAGCAGTGAAACGCGGGGCAATCAGCCCCAGCATTTT. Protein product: CASSETRGNQPQHF.

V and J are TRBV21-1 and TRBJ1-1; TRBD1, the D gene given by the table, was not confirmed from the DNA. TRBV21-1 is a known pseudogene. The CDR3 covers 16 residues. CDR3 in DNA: TGTGCCAGCAGCGGGGGGGGACAGAGGATGAACACTGAAGCTTTCTTT. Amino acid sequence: CASSGGGQRMNTEAFF.

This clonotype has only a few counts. The CDR3 region has the DNA TGTGCCAGCAGTTCGAGGGTAGCCGGGAGCTCCTACGAGCAGTACTTC. This sequence encodes CASSSRVAGSSYEQYF. The gene calls are TRBV6-5 and TRBJ2-7; D is possibly TRBD2 (6 bases). The germline V gene encodes CDR1 MNHEY and CDR2 SVGAGI. This CDR3 spans 16 amino acids. V lost 4 bases and J lost 0, with 16 bases in between.

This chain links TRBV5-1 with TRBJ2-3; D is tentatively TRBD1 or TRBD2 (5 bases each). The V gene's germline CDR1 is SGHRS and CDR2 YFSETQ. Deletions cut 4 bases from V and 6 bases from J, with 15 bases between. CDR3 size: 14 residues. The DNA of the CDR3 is TGCGCCAGCAGCGGGGGAGTCGCCATGGATACGCAGTATTTT. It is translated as CASSGGVAMDTQYF.

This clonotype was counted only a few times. The CDR3: CSAVRTVSTDTQYF. For the CDR3, the DNA is TGCAGTGCTGTTCGGACAGTCAGCACAGATACGCAGTATTTT. The gene calls are TRBV20-1 and TRBJ2-3; maybe TRBD1 (6 bases). The V gene lost 5 bases and the J gene lost 0 bases, with 12 bases spanning the gap. The CDR3 runs 14 residues. Looked up from germline, CDR1 is DFQATT and CDR2 is SNEGSKA (reference sequence).

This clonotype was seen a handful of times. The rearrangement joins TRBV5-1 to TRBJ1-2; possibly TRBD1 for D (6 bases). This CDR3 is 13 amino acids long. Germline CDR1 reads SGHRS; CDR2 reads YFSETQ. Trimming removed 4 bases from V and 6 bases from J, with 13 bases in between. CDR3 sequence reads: CASSETRGDGYTF. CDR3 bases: TGCGCCAGCAGCGAAACAAGGGGGGATGGCTACACCTTC.

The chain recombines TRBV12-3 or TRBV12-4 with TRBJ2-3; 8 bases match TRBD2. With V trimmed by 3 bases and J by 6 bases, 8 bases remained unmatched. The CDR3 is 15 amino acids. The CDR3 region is CASSFVAGTADTQYF. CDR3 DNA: TGTGCCAGCAGTTTCGTAGCGGGAACGGCGGATACGCAGTATTTT.

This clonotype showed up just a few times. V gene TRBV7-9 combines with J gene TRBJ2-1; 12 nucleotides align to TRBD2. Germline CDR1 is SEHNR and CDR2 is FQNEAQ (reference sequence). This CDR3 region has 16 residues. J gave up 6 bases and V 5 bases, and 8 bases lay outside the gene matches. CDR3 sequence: CASSVRTSGKRNEQFF. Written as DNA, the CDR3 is TGTGCCAGCAGCGTCCGGACTAGCGGGAAACGCAATGAGCAGTTCTTC.

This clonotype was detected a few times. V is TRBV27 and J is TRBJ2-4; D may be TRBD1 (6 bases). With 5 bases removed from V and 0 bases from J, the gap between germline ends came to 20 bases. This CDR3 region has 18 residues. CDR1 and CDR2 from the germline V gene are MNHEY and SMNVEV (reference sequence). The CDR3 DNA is TGTGCCAGCAGTATCCGATTAATACAGGGCTTAGCCAAAAACATTCAGTACTTC. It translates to CASSIRLIQGLAKNIQYF.

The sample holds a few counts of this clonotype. CDR3 coding DNA: TGTGCCAGCAGAACCGGGACAGGGGTCTACAATGAGCAGTACTTC. Amino acids: CASRTGTGVYNEQYF. The J gene is TRBJ2-1, the V gene TRBV27; TRBD1 matches 10 bases. The better agreement between TRBJ2-7 and the DNA end casts doubt on the J call. Germline lookup yields CDR1 MNHEY and CDR2 SMNVEV (reference sequence). CDR3 length: 15 amino acids.

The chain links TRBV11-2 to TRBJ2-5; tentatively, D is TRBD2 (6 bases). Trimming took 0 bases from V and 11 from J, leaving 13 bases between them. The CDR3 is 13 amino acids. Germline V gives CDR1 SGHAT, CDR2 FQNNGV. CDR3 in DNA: TGTGCCAGCAGCTTAGAACTAGCCGATGAGCAGTACTTC. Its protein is CASSLELADEQYF.

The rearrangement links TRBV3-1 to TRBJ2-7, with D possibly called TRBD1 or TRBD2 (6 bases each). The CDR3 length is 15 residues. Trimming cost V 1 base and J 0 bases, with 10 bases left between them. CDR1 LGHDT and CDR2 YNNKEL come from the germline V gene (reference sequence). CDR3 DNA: TGTGCCAGCAGCCAAGCGGGGGCCCTCTCCTACGAGCAGTACTTC. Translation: CASSQAGALSYEQYF.

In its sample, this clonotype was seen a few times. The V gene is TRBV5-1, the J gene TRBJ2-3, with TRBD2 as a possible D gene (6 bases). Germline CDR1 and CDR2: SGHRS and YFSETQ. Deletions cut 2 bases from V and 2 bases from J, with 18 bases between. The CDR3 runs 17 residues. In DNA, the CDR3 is TGCGCCAGCAGCTTCCGACCTTCTAGCGTTCCCACAGATACGCAGTATTTT. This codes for CASSFRPSSVPTDTQYF. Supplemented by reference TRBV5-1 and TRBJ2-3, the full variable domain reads KAGVTQTPRYLIKTRGQQVTLSCSPISGHRSVSWYQQTPGQGLQFLFEYFSETQRNKGNFPGRFSGRQFSNSRSEMNVSTLELGDSALYLCASSFRPSSVPTDTQYFGPGTRLTVL.

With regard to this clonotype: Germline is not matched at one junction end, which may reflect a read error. The CDR3: CASGRGGAINIQYF. CDR3 sequence (DNA): TGTGCCAGCGGTCGTGGGGGGGCCATAAACATTCAGTACTTC. This chain connects TRBV12-3 or TRBV12-4 to TRBJ2-4; possible D gene TRBD2, 7 bases. The CDR3 has 14 amino acids.

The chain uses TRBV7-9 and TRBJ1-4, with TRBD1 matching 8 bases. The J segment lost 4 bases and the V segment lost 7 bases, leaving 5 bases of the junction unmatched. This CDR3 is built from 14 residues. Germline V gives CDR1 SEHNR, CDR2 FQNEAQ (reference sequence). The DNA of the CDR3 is TGTGCCAGCAACGAGGGACAGGTTAATGAAAAACTGTTTTTT. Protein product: CASNEGQVNEKLFF.

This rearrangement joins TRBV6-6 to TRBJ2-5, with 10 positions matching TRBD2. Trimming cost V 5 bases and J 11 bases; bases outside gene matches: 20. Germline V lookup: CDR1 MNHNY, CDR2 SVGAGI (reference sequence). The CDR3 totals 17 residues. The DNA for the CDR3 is TGTGCCAGCAGTCTATCGTTATCTAGCGGGAGACCGAGGGAGCAGTACTTC. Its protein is CASSLSLSSGRPREQYF.

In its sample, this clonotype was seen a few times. The CDR3 sequence is CASSLVWPNYGYTF. In nucleotides, the CDR3 is TGCGCCAGCAGCTTGGTATGGCCGAACTATGGCTACACCTTC. This rearrangement joins TRBV5-1 to TRBJ1-2; D uncertain. Trimming left V 0 bases short and J 2 bases short, with 8 bases between. Germline assignment: CDR1 SGHRS and CDR2 YFSETQ. The CDR3 loop spans 14 amino acids. Variable domain in full (rest from reference TRBV5-1 and TRBJ1-2): KAGVTQTPRYLIKTRGQQVTLSCSPISGHRSVSWYQQTPGQGLQFLFEYFSETQRNKGNFPGRFSGRQFSNSRSEMNVSTLELGDSALYLCASSLVWPNYGYTFGSGTRLTVV.